Listed below are T cell receptor beta chains from one sample, sequenced in a study of blood T cell repertoires in COVID-19. Using immunoSEQ multiplex PCR, the repertoire was profiled, and TCRdb retains in-frame clones only, with some absent. Here the sample spans about 75,000 clones, about 88% being singletons. Sequencing was carried out using peripheral blood. The receptor set was obtained from a human donor in a cohort sampled during active COVID-19. CDR3s leave out the opening cysteine and the closing phenylalanine or tryptophan. Part of the rows lack a size; the others show once, few, many or a class for expanded clones.

J	size	V	CDR3
TRBJ2-5	NA	TRBV18	ASSPLARQETQY
TRBJ2-3	NA	TRBV5-1	ASSFRLAGESTDTQY
TRBJ2-1	NA	TRBV5-1	ASSRLGGSSYNEQF
TRBJ1-3	NA	TRBV27	ASSLRSGENTIY
TRBJ2-2	NA	TRBV29-1	SVTSGGATGELF
TRBJ2-6	NA	TRBV28	ASSLNTGGKAWANVLT
TRBJ1-2	NA	TRBV4-1	ASSQAPDRNYGYT
TRBJ1-2	NA	TRBV5-4	ASSLGPGQRYGYT
TRBJ1-2	NA	TRBV20-1	SARDRQNYGYT
TRBJ2-1	NA	TRBV5-4	ASSLEGAYDEQF
TRBJ1-1	NA	TRBV6-1	ASSERGGTEAF
TRBJ2-3	NA	TRBV27	ASSSGTSALTDTQY
TRBJ2-7	NA	TRBV2	ASSEGTSGLISYEQY
TRBJ2-3	NA	TRBV19	ASSMRLAGGEDTQY
TRBJ2-5	NA	TRBV7-6	ATARPPSGQETQY
TRBJ1-2	NA	TRBV6-5	ASSRGQRVNYGYT
TRBJ1-1	NA	TRBV10-3	AISGTGGSGAEAF
TRBJ1-2	NA	TRBV5-1	ASSPDTYGYT
TRBJ2-6	NA	TRBV11-2	ASSSTGGAGANVLT
TRBJ2-5	NA	TRBV2	ASSTTTSLAGGFGSQY
TRBJ1-4	NA	TRBV5-1	ASSQPRDGQRGEKLF
TRBJ1-3	NA	TRBV5-6	ASSSTGSGNTIY
TRBJ1-5	few	TRBV5-6	ASSLRSASQPQH
TRBJ2-7	once	TRBV11-3	ASSLRTGDSYEQY
TRBJ1-1	NA	TRBV18	ASSPNGGKANTEAF
TRBJ2-7	NA	TRBV11-2	ASSKTQGGKLEEQY
TRBJ2-2	NA	TRBV18	ASSPPMSANTGELF
TRBJ2-7	NA	TRBV7-3	ASSSSGTRISEQY
TRBJ1-2	once	TRBV19	ASSIQGRGPGYT
TRBJ2-2	NA	TRBV23-1	ASSLSVARQNTGELF
TRBJ1-1	NA	TRBV9	ASSVQGQGEAF
TRBJ2-3	NA	TRBV24-1	ATSDYTDTQY
TRBJ1-2	NA	TRBV5-1	ASSLYPGDSRPNYGYT
TRBJ1-1	NA	TRBV6-5	ASSVHLMNTEAF
TRBJ2-7	NA	TRBV4-1	ASSQVFGQGASYEQY
TRBJ1-6	NA	TRBV4-2	ASSQTDRNSPLH
TRBJ1-1	NA	TRBV4-1	ASSQAIQLNTEAF
TRBJ1-1	NA	TRBV5-1	ASRRDWGNTEAF
TRBJ1-2	NA	TRBV19	ASSGGFGQNYGYT
TRBJ1-6	NA	TRBV2	ASSEGPPSSYNSPLH
TRBJ2-6	NA	TRBV11-2	ASSSRQGSSGANVLT
TRBJ1-5	once	TRBV4-1	ASSQDEAQISNQPQH
TRBJ2-3	NA	TRBV4-2	ASSQEGYTEGDTQY
TRBJ1-3	NA	TRBV30	AWSVDNLRGNTIY
TRBJ1-2	NA	TRBV18	ASSPPGTGSNYGYT
TRBJ1-6	few	TRBV7-9	ASSLASGGSYSPLH
TRBJ2-5	NA	TRBV5-1	ASSFSGNGPEETQY
TRBJ2-1	NA	TRBV7-9	ASNPGPRPYNEQF
TRBJ1-2	NA	TRBV7-2	ASSLSRSGGSYGYT
TRBJ1-1	NA	TRBV7-2	ASSLDPRTGKAEAF
TRBJ2-1	NA	TRBV7-6	ASSLTGGATYNEQF
TRBJ2-1	NA	TRBV15	ATSRDRGTYNEQF
TRBJ2-5	NA	TRBV19	ASSRDRGQETQY
TRBJ1-1	NA	TRBV10-3	AISDFEDYMNTEAF
TRBJ2-3	NA	TRBV6-5	ATSGDRGFLDTQY
TRBJ2-5	NA	TRBV19	ASSIGLAGLTQETQY
TRBJ2-3	NA	TRBV5-1	ASSFDRGQGDTQY
TRBJ1-1	NA	TRBV19	ASSTFKAELNTEAF